This T cell receptor (beta chain) was identified in a study of T cells in women clearing cervical HPV infection. Across the whole study: Case blood drawn at lesion detection; control blood after infection cleared.

All donors had a single incident cervical HPV16 infection, not prevalent. Libraries were prepared by immunoSEQ multiplex PCR; TCRdb keeps only in-frame clonotypes and omits some of them. This sample's table has under 50,000 clones. On this clone: The read terminates 3 residues before the CDR3 end, so the remaining end is supplied by the germline J gene.

V was clipped by 3 bases and J by 1 base, with 9 bases between them. CDR1 is SEHNR and CDR2 is FQNEAQ in the germline V gene (reference sequence). The CDR3 sequence is 14 residues long. The TCR was taken from a woman aged 18-69 years with a cervical HPV16 infection that either progressed to CIN3+ or cleared (not recorded which). This chain uses TRBV7-9 with TRBJ2-5, with no clear D. The source material was blood buffy coat. CDR3 DNA (partial): TGTGCCAGCAGCTTCCCGAAGGGCCAAGAGACC. Translating gives CASSFPKGQET. The entire CDR3 sequence reads CASSFPKGQETQYF. Together with reference TRBV7-9 and TRBJ2-5, the CDR3 gives the full variable domain: DTGVSQNPRHKITKRGQNVTFRCDPISEHNRLYWYRQTLGQGPEFLTYFQNEAQLEKSRLLSDRFSAERPKGSFSTLEIQRTEQGDSAMYLCASSFPKGQETQYFGPGTRLLVL.